A selection of T cell receptor beta chains follows, all from one sample in a study of patients and donors after allogeneic stem cell transplantation. TCRdb used MiXCR to reprocess the RT-PCR reads, holding one entry per CDR3 protein. The table has 200,000 to 250,000 distinct CDR3 sequences, over 12% seen once. Sequencing was carried out using blood, either unsorted or a sorted T cell fraction (not recorded which). These receptors originate from a human donor who was either an allogeneic HSCT recipient or a stem cell or donor lymphocyte infusion donor (not recorded which). It is not recorded whose cells these are; they may come from a transplant donor. Each CDR3 is given with its conserved first and last residue. D genes are given only for firm matches. Size values are once, few and many counts, or a class for expanded clones, and some rows have none.

clone size	V gene	J gene	D gene	CDR3 DNA	CDR3 protein
many	TRBV10-3	TRBJ1-4	NA	TGTGCCATCAAGGGTACAAATGAAAAACTGTTTTTT	CAIKGTNEKLFF
NA	TRBV2	TRBJ1-1	NA	TGTGCCAGCAAGGTGGGTAACACTGAAGCTTTCTTT	CASKVGNTEAFF
NA	TRBV2	TRBJ2-1	NA	TGTGCCAGCAGTGGCAGGGTCCCTTACAATGAGCAGTTCTTC	CASSGRVPYNEQFF
NA	TRBV7-6	TRBJ2-1	TRBD2	TGTGCCAGCAGCTTAGCAGGGACTAGGGGCAATGAGCAGTTCTTC	CASSLAGTRGNEQFF
many	TRBV7-2	TRBJ2-3	TRBD2	TGTGCCAGCAGCCAGGGACTAGCGGTGAACACAGATACGCAGTATTTT	CASSQGLAVNTDTQYF
few	TRBV7-9	TRBJ2-5	TRBD1	TGTGCCAGCAGCTTTGGACAGGGGGTCGAGACCCAGTACTTC	CASSFGQGVETQYF
few	TRBV19	TRBJ2-3	TRBD2	TGTGCCAGTCATACGGGGGGAGGGACAGATACGCAGTATTTT	CASHTGGGTDTQYF
many	TRBV5-1	TRBJ2-2	NA	TGCGCCAGCAGGTGGAGCGGACGGGGGGAGCTGTTTTTT	CASRWSGRGELFF
NA	TRBV6-1	TRBJ1-2	NA	TGTGCCAGCGGAGTTAACGGGGCCCTTAACTATGGCTACACCTTC	CASGVNGALNYGYTF
NA	TRBV7-2	TRBJ1-4	NA	TGTGCCAGCAGCCCGTCGGGCCATCCCGAAAAACTGTTTTTT	CASSPSGHPEKLFF
NA	TRBV5-1	TRBJ2-7	TRBD1	TGCGCCAGCAGCTTACAGGGGGTTGCCTACGAGCAGTACTTC	CASSLQGVAYEQYF
NA	TRBV5-6	TRBJ1-2	NA	TGTGCCAGCAGCCAAGGACGGCCTGAGGGCTACACCTTC	CASSQGRPEGYTF
many	TRBV12-3/TRBV12-4	TRBJ1-2	NA	TGTGCCAGCAGTTTTCGGGACAAAAAAATCTATGGCTACACCTTC	CASSFRDKKIYGYTF
NA	TRBV3-1	TRBJ1-5	NA	TGTGCCAGCAGCCAAGGTAGAGTTCAGCCCCAGCATTTT	CASSQGRVQPQHF
NA	TRBV6-2/TRBV6-3	TRBJ2-7	NA	TGTGCCACACGGACTAATCCCTCCTACGAGCAGTACTTC	CATRTNPSYEQYF
many	TRBV27	TRBJ2-3	NA	TGTGCCAGCAGTTCCCCCCCGGATACGCAGTATTTT	CASSSPPDTQYF
NA	TRBV5-1	TRBJ1-2	TRBD1	TGCGCCAGCAGCGTGATACCGGGACAGGGGCTGGGCTACACCTTC	CASSVIPGQGLGYTF
few	TRBV11-2	TRBJ2-1	TRBD1	TGTGCCAGCAGCCCAGCAGCGACAGGGTTCTCCTACAATGAGCAGTTCTTC	CASSPAATGFSYNEQFF
few	TRBV20-1	TRBJ2-3	TRBD2	TGCAGTGCTAACCCGACTAGCCTTTCAAACACAGATACGCAGTATTTT	CSANPTSLSNTDTQYF
NA	TRBV18	TRBJ2-1	TRBD2	TGTGCCAGCTCACCACCGTCTGGGGGGGTGGGTGAGCAGTTCTTC	CASSPPSGGVGEQFF
many	TRBV7-2	TRBJ2-2	NA	TGTGCCAGCAGCAGGGGGACAATACGAACCGGGGAGCTGTTTTTT	CASSRGTIRTGELFF
NA	TRBV6-5	TRBJ1-1	NA	TGTGCCAGCAGCGAAGGGCCAATGGGAGCTTTCTTT	CASSEGPMGAFF
few	TRBV7-2	TRBJ2-5	NA	TGTGCCAGCAGCCCTCAAGGGCAAGAGACCCAGTACTTC	CASSPQGQETQYF
NA	TRBV29-1	TRBJ1-1	NA	TGCAGCGTTGAAGGTTCTCGGGGGCAAGAATGGGACACTGAAGCTTTCTTT	CSVEGSRGQEWDTEAFF
NA	TRBV7-3	TRBJ2-2	NA	TGTGCCAGCAGCTTATACGGCGGGGAGCTGTTTTTT	CASSLYGGELFF
many	TRBV7-9	TRBJ1-4	NA	TGTGCCAGCAGCTTAGGGTTAGGCGTTAATGAAAAACTGTTTTTT	CASSLGLGVNEKLFF
NA	TRBV7-2	TRBJ2-4	NA	TGTGCCAGCAGCTTAGGATCTTTGGGCGGAGTCAAAAACATTCAGTACTTC	CASSLGSLGGVKNIQYF
NA	TRBV20-1	TRBJ2-5	TRBD2	TGCAGTGCTACCCCCCCAGATAGCGGGGGCCAAGAGACCCAGTACTTC	CSATPPDSGGQETQYF
few	TRBV12-3/TRBV12-4	TRBJ1-5	NA	TGTGCCAGCAGTTTATTGGGGGATTTACAGCAGCCCCAGCATTTT	CASSLLGDLQQPQHF
NA	TRBV11-2	TRBJ2-7	NA	TGTGCCAGCAGCCCCCGATCGGCAGCGGCAGCCTACGAGCAGTACTTC	CASSPRSAAAAYEQYF
NA	TRBV12-3/TRBV12-4	TRBJ2-4	NA	TGTGCCAGCGGTTTAGGGTGGAACATTCAGTACTTC	CASGLGWNIQYF
NA	TRBV5-1	TRBJ2-2	NA	TGCGCCAGCAGCTTGGCCGGGGGTTCCGGGGAGCTGTTTTTT	CASSLAGGSGELFF
NA	TRBV11-3	TRBJ1-5	NA	TGTGCCAGCCGTCCCGGGACCCCCCATCAGCCCCAGCATTTT	CASRPGTPHQPQHF
once	TRBV2	TRBJ2-7	TRBD1	TGTGCCAGCAGGGGGACAGGTCGCCCTCGGAGCGAGCAGTACTTC	CASRGTGRPRSEQYF
few	TRBV9	TRBJ2-5	TRBD2	TGTGCCAGCAGCGTGTTACAGGCGGGAGGAGGGGAGACCCAGTACTTC	CASSVLQAGGGETQYF
NA	TRBV6-1	TRBJ1-5	NA	TGTGCCAGCAAGCCTAGCCAAAACGCCGGGGCCTCTCAGCCCCAGCATTTT	CASKPSQNAGASQPQHF
many	TRBV20-1	TRBJ1-2	NA	TGCAGTGCTGTACACTCCCTATACTATGGCTACACCTTC	CSAVHSLYYGYTF
NA	TRBV11-2	TRBJ2-1	TRBD2	TGTGCCAGCAGCTTGGGACTAGCGGGGGGTCTGTTCTTC	CASSLGLAGGLFF
NA	TRBV24-1	TRBJ1-5	NA	TGTGCCACCAGTGATTCCAATCAGCCCCAGCATTTT	CATSDSNQPQHF
many	TRBV6-5	TRBJ1-1	NA	TGTGCCAGCAGTTCGGGGGAGGACACTGAAGCTTTCTTT	CASSSGEDTEAFF
many	TRBV12-3/TRBV12-4	TRBJ2-3	TRBD2	TGTGCCAGCAGTTTCAAAGCGGGGGCCTCAACAGGGCTGAGCACAGATACGCAGTATTTT	CASSFKAGASTGLSTDTQYF
many	TRBV19	TRBJ1-5	NA	TGTGCCAGTACATATAGCAATCAGCCCCAGCATTTT	CASTYSNQPQHF
few	TRBV12-3/TRBV12-4	TRBJ2-5	TRBD2	TGTGCCAGCAAAATGGGACTAGAAAGTACGGCCCAGTACTTC	CASKMGLESTAQYF
NA	TRBV29-1	TRBJ2-1	TRBD2	TGCAGCGTTGAGGTAGCGGGAGTGTCCTACAATGAGCAGTTCTTC	CSVEVAGVSYNEQFF
few	TRBV5-5	TRBJ2-5	TRBD1	TGTGCCAGCAGCCTTCATCCCGGGACAGGTCAAGAGACCCAGTACTTC	CASSLHPGTGQETQYF
many	TRBV7-3	TRBJ2-1	TRBD2	TGTGCCAGCAGCCTTAGCGGGGGGGGTTACAATGAGCAGTTCTTC	CASSLSGGGYNEQFF
NA	TRBV19	TRBJ2-3	TRBD2	TGTGCCAGTAGCCCGATAGCGGGGGGGCCAGATACGCAGTATTTT	CASSPIAGGPDTQYF
few	TRBV20-1	TRBJ2-3	NA	TGCAGTGCCCAGAGACATAGCACAGATACGCAGTATTTT	CSAQRHSTDTQYF
few	TRBV7-3	TRBJ2-2	NA	TGTGCCAGCAGCTTAGGCGCGTCCGGGGAGCTGTTTTTT	CASSLGASGELFF
many	TRBV29-1	TRBJ2-7	TRBD2	TGCAGCGTCGGAGGACTAGCGGGACGGTCCTACGAGCAGTACTTC	CSVGGLAGRSYEQYF
many	TRBV12-3/TRBV12-4	TRBJ2-2	TRBD2	TGTGCCAGCAGTTTTTTGCGCGGGAGGACCACCGGGGAGCTGTTTTTT	CASSFLRGRTTGELFF
many	TRBV18	TRBJ2-1	TRBD1	TGTGCCAGCTCACCACCAGGGACAGGGCCCCTCCGTGAGCAGTTCTTC	CASSPPGTGPLREQFF
NA	TRBV7-9	TRBJ1-1	NA	TGTGCCAGCAGGTACGGACATACGAACACTGAAGCTTTCTTT	CASRYGHTNTEAFF
NA	TRBV20-1	TRBJ1-1	NA	TGCAGTGCTAGACATCACAGCACTGAAGCTTTCTTT	CSARHHSTEAFF
NA	TRBV10-3	TRBJ2-7	NA	TGTGCCATCAGGAATAGCGCCCTTGGGGAGCAGTACTTC	CAIRNSALGEQYF